The sequence of this T cell receptor (beta chain) was determined in a study of radiation and T cells in renal cell carcinoma. Trimming removed 4 bases at V and 1 base at J, with 14 bases between. Germline V gene sequence: CDR1 GTSNPN, CDR2 SVGIG (reference sequence). CDR3 length equals 15 residues. This table comes from immunoSEQ multiplex PCR, and its TCRdb copy is limited to in-frame clones, with some not included. The sample carries about 78,000 clones, approximately 90% recorded once. The time point denotes: blood 4 weeks post-SBRT, at nephrectomy. The treatment: 15 Gy SBRT to primary tumor, nephrectomy 4 weeks later. Nephrectomy followed 15 Gy stereotactic body radiation by 4 weeks.

The chain employs TRBV30 and TRBJ1-3, with a possible D match to TRBD1 (5 bases). The clonotype comes from a woman between 65 and 79 years old with renal cell carcinoma. The specimen was blood, collected from a patient whose treatment included radiotherapy and nephrectomy. CDR3 region: CAWKGAGLSGNTIYF. The CDR3 nucleotides are TGTGCCTGGAAAGGGGCAGGTCTATCTGGAAACACCATATATTTT.